The 3 T cell receptor beta chains listed next were all sequenced from one sample in a study of cytomegalovirus exposure and HLA in healthy donors (dated by TCRdb to about 2017). Library prep was done by the immunoSEQ multiplex PCR assay. For the multiplex PCR, a mixture combining 60 forward primers for TCR Vbeta segments and 13 reverse primers for TCR Jbeta segments was used. Drawn from immuneACCESS, this table holds only the in-frame rearrangements with V and J called that TCRdb kept. Clones are partly lost; checked studies trace under half to an unresolved V gene and leave the rest unexplained. Across this sample there are 90,000 to 120,000 clones, with 82% seen only once. 2% to 3% of the sample belongs to the ten largest clones. Sequenced: PBMCs. These receptors all come from a man aged 25-45 years in good health and CMV-seropositive.

CDR3 coding DNA: TGTGCCAGCAGCCCGACAGGACCCAAAAACATTCAGTACTTC. It specifies CASSPTGPKNIQYF. J is TRBJ2-4 and V is TRBV7-9, with D maybe TRBD1 (6 bases). This CDR3 contains 14 residues. Looked up from germline, CDR1 is SEHNR and CDR2 is FQNEAQ (reference sequence). V dropped 5 bases and J dropped 2 bases, with 10 bases sitting between them.

The chain combines TRBV7-9 with TRBJ2-7; possible D gene TRBD1, 6 bases. CDR1 is SEHNR and CDR2 is FQNEAQ in the germline V gene (reference sequence). This CDR3 spans 15 amino acids. The V gene lost 1 base and the J gene lost 3 bases, with 13 bases spanning the gap. This CDR3 reads CASSLVPGQDYEQYF. The CDR3 DNA reads TGTGCCAGCAGCTTAGTACCGGGACAAGACTACGAGCAGTACTTC.

The chain carries TRBV5-6 and TRBJ1-2, with 10 bases identical to TRBD1. CDR3 size: 16 residues. The germline CDR1 and CDR2 sequences are SGHDT and YYEEEE. Unmatched junction bases numbered 11, after V lost 1 base and J lost 8 bases. The CDR3 loop is CASSLTGTGDSEGYTF. The CDR3 coding sequence is TGTGCCAGCAGCTTGACCGGGACAGGGGATAGTGAGGGCTACACCTTC. Based on the CDR3 plus reference TRBV5-6 and TRBJ1-2, the full variable domain is DAGVTQSPTHLIKTRGQQVTLRCSPKSGHDTVSWYQQALGQGPQFIFQYYEEEERQRGNFPDRFSGHQFPNYSSELNVNALLLGDSALYLCASSLTGTGDSEGYTFGSGTRLTVV.